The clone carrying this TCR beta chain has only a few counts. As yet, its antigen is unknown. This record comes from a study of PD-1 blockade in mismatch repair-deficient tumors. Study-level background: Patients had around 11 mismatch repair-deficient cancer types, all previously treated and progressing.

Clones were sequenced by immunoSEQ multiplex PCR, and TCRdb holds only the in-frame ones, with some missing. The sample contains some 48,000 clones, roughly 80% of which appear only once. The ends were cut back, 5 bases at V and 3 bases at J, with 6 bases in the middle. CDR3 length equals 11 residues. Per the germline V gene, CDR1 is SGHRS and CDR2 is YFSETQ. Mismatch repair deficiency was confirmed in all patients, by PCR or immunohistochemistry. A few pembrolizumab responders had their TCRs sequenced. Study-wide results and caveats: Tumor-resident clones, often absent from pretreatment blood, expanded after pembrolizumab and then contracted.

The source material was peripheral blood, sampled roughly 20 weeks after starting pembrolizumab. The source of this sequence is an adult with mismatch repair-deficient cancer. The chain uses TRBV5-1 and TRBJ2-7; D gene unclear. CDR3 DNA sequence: TGCGCCAGCAGGCAAAACTACGAGCAGTACTTC. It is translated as CASRQNYEQYF.